A selection of T cell receptor beta chains follows, all from one sample in a study of blood T cell repertoires in COVID-19. Repertoires were generated with immunoSEQ multiplex PCR, while TCRdb's copy carries only in-frame clones and drops some. The repertoire holds some 150,000 clones, with around 83% as singletons. Specimen: PBMCs or T cells enriched from blood (not recorded which). The origin of the receptors is a woman in her forties or fifties who had been exposed to COVID-19. The CDR3 runs from the conserved cysteine through the conserved F or W. D genes are given only for firm matches. Rows give clone size only sometimes, using once, few, many, or a class for an expanded clone.

j_call: TRBJ2-3; clone_size: -; v_call: TRBV9; d_call: TRBD2; cdr3_nt: TGTGCCAGCAGCCACAGACTAGCGGGGGGCACAGATACGCAGTATTTT; cdr3_aa: CASSHRLAGGTDTQYF
j_call: TRBJ2-2; clone_size: once; v_call: TRBV13; d_call: TRBD2; cdr3_nt: TGTGCCAGCAGCTGGGGACTAGCGGTGAACACCGGGGAGCTGTTTTTT; cdr3_aa: CASSWGLAVNTGELFF
j_call: TRBJ2-3; clone_size: -; v_call: TRBV30; d_call: TRBD1; cdr3_nt: TGTGCCTGGACCACAGGGGCAGATACGCAGTATTTT; cdr3_aa: CAWTTGADTQYF
j_call: TRBJ2-7; clone_size: -; v_call: TRBV18; d_call: TRBD2; cdr3_nt: TGTGCCAGCTCACTTTTAGCGGGAACCCCCTACGAGCAGTACTTC; cdr3_aa: CASSLLAGTPYEQYF
j_call: TRBJ1-5; clone_size: few; v_call: TRBV6-2/TRBV6-3; d_call: -; cdr3_nt: TGTGCCAGCAGTGAGACCCACGGGGGAGTGGATCAGCCCCAGCATTTT; cdr3_aa: CASSETHGGVDQPQHF
j_call: TRBJ2-5; clone_size: few; v_call: TRBV5-6; d_call: -; cdr3_nt: TGTGCCAGCAGCCCGGCCCCTAGCCTGCAAGAGACCCAGTACTTC; cdr3_aa: CASSPAPSLQETQYF
j_call: TRBJ1-3; clone_size: -; v_call: TRBV28; d_call: TRBD1; cdr3_nt: TGTGCCAGCAGGCGGGACAGTGCGGGAAACACCATATATTTT; cdr3_aa: CASRRDSAGNTIYF
j_call: TRBJ1-2; clone_size: -; v_call: TRBV4-1; d_call: -; cdr3_nt: TGCGCCAGCAGCCAAGATACGGGGCGGGGAAACTATGGCTACACCTTC; cdr3_aa: CASSQDTGRGNYGYTF
j_call: TRBJ2-1; clone_size: -; v_call: TRBV7-8; d_call: TRBD2; cdr3_nt: TGTGCCAGCAGGCAAGGGGGCCTAGCGGGAGGGTACAATGAGCAGTTCTTC; cdr3_aa: CASRQGGLAGGYNEQFF
j_call: TRBJ1-5; clone_size: -; v_call: TRBV2; d_call: TRBD1; cdr3_nt: TGTGCCAGCAGTGAAAGGGGGACAGGTAATCAGCCCCAGCATTTT; cdr3_aa: CASSERGTGNQPQHF